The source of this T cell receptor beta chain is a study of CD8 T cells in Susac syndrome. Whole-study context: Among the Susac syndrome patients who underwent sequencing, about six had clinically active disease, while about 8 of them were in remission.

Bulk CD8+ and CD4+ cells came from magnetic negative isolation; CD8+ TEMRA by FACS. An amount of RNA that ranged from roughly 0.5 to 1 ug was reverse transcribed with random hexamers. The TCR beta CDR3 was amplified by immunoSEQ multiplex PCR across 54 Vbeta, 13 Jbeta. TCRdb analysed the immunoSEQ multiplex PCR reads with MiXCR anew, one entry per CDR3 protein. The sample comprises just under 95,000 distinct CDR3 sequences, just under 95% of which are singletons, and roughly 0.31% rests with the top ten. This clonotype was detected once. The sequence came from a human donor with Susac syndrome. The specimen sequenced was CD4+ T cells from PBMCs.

This CDR3 is CSVASGGYTGELFF. The CDR3 DNA is TGCAGCGTTGCGAGCGGGGGCTACACCGGGGAGCTGTTTTTT. The chain has TRBV29-1 and TRBJ2-2; 8 bases are a match to TRBD2. Unmatched junction bases numbered 4, after V lost 4 bases and J lost 3 bases. Germline CDR1 and CDR2: SQVTM and ANQGSEA. This CDR3 contains 14 residues.